This TCR beta chain was sequenced in a study of blood T cell repertoires in COVID-19. Study at large: PBMCs, B-cell-depleted T cells, or T cells provided the cDNA or gDNA that made up the material.

Profiling relied on immunoSEQ multiplex PCR, and the TCRdb table lists in-frame clones only, not all of them. Of 120,000 to 150,000 clones listed, about nine tenths are singletons. Germline values: CDR1 SGHRS, CDR2 YFSETQ. CDR3 size: 14 residues. Trimming left V 3 bases short and J 2 bases short, with 11 bases between. The sample taken for sequencing was peripheral blood. The receptor was derived from a man aged 80 or over with acute or convalescent COVID-19. The V and J genes are TRBV5-1 and TRBJ2-5, with D hard to call. The CDR3 DNA sequence: TGCGCCAGCAGCTCGGTGGGCAGTCAAGAGACCCAGTACTTC. Encoded protein: CASSSVGSQETQYF.